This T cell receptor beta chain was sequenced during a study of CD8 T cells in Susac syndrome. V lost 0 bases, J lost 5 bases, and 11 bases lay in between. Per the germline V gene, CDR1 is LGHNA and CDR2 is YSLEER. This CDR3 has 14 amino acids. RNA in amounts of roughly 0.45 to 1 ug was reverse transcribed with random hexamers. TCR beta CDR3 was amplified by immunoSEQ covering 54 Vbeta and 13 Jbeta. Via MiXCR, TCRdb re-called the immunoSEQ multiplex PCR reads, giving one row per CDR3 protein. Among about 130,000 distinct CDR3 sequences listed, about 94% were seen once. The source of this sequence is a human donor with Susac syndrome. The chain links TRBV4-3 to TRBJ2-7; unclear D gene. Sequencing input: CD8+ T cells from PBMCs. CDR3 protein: CASSQDDEENEQYF. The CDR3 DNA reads TGCGCCAGCAGCCAAGATGATGAAGAAAACGAGCAGTACTTC.